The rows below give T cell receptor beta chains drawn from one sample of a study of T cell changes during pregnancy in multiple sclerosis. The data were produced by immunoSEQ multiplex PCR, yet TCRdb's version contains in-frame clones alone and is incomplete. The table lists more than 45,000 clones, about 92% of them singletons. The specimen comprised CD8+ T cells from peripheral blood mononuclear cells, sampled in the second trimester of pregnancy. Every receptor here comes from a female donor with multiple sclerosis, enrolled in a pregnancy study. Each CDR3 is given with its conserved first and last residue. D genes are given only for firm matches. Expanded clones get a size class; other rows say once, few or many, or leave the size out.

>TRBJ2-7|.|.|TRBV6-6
TGTGCCAGCAGTCCGGACAGTTGGCCCTACGAGCAGTACTTC
CASSPDSWPYEQYF
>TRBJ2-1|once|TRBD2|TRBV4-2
TGTGCCAGCAGCCTCGCAGCCCGCATAACTAGCGGGGGATATGAGCAGTTCTTC
CASSLAARITSGGYEQFF
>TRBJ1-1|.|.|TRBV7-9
TGTGCCAGCAGCGGGGGCCTCGACTCGGGCACTGAAGCTTTCTTT
CASSGGLDSGTEAFF
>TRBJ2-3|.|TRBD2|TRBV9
TGTGCCAGCAGCGAGACCTTTGCGGGGGGCTCTAGCACAGATACGCAGTATTTT
CASSETFAGGSSTDTQYF
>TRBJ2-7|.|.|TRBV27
TGTGCCAGCACCCCTTCCTCAGGTTACTACGAGCAGTACTTC
CASTPSSGYYEQYF
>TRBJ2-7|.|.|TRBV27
TGTGCCAGCAGCCCTAGCTTCTCCTACGAGCAGTACTTC
CASSPSFSYEQYF
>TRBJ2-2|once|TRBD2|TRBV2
TGTGCCAGCAGCGGGGGGGCCGGGGAGCTGTTTTTT
CASSGGAGELFF
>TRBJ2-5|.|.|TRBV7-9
TGTGCCAGCAGCTTAGATCCACTACAGCGGATCCAAGAGACCCAGTACTTC
CASSLDPLQRIQETQYF
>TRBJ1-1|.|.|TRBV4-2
TGTGCCAGCAGCCAAGATCCCGCCGCGGGCATGAACACTGAAGCTTTCTTT
CASSQDPAAGMNTEAFF
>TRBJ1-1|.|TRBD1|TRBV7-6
TGTGCCAGCAGCTTGACAGGGGCCATGAACACTGAAGCTTTCTTT
CASSLTGAMNTEAFF
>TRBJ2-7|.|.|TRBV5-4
TGTGCCAGCGGCTCTGTGGGAGCATACGAGCAGTACTTC
CASGSVGAYEQYF
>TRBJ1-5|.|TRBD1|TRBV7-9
TGTGCCAGCAGCCAAACGGGACAGGGGTCCCCTCAGCCCCAGCATTTT
CASSQTGQGSPQPQHF
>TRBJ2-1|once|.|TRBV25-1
TGTGCCAGTACCCTGGGAGGGGGAAGTGAGCAGTTCTTC
CASTLGGGSEQFF
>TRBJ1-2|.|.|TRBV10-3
TGTGCCATCAAGGGGCAGGGGCTAAATGGCTACACCTTC
CAIKGQGLNGYTF
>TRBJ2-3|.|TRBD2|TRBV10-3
TGTGCCATCAGTGAGGCGAGCGGGAGAGATACGCAGTATTTT
CAISEASGRDTQYF
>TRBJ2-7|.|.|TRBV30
TGTGCCTGGAGCGGGGGGCGTGGGGCCCTTTACGAGCAGTACTTC
CAWSGGRGALYEQYF
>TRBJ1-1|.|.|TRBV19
TGTGCCAGTAGTATCTCTCCGGGGGACACTGAAGCTTTCTTT
CASSISPGDTEAFF
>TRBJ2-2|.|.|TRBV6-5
TGTGCCAGCAGTTACCGAGGGTACGTCGCCGGGGAGCTGTTTTTT
CASSYRGYVAGELFF
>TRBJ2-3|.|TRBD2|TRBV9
TGTGCCAGCAGCTCAGGACTAGCGGGTTTCCGCACAGATACGCAGTATTTT
CASSSGLAGFRTDTQYF
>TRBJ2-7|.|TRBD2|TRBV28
TGTGCCAGCAGTTACTCCGGGACTAGCGGGCTGAGCTCCTACGAGCAGTACTTC
CASSYSGTSGLSSYEQYF
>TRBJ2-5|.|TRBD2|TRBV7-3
TGTGCCAGCAGCTTTTTTGGCGGGAGTGAGCAGACCCAGTACTTC
CASSFFGGSEQTQYF
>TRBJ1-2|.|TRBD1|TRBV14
TGTGCCAGCAGCCCCGGGACAGCAGATGGCTACACCTTC
CASSPGTADGYTF
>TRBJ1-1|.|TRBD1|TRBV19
TGTGCCAGTAGTATGACAGGGGCCCCGAACACTGAAGCTTTCTTT
CASSMTGAPNTEAFF
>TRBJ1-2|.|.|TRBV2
TGTGCCAGCAGTGAAGGTTGGGGGGGGGATGGCTACACCTTC
CASSEGWGGDGYTF
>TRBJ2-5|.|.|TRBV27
TGTGCCAGCGGGAGTCGGGTAGAGACCCAGTACTTC
CASGSRVETQYF
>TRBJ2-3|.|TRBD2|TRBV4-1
TGCGCCAGCAGCCAACTAGCGGGATTCAATTCCGATACGCAGTATTTT
CASSQLAGFNSDTQYF
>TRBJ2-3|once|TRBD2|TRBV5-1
TGCGCCAGCAGCTTGGCTAGCGGGAGAGCAGATACGCAGTATTTT
CASSLASGRADTQYF
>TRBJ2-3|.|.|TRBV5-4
TGTGCCAGCACCCTTTATGAGGCAGATACGCAGTATTTT
CASTLYEADTQYF
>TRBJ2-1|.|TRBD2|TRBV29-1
TGCAGCGTTGAAGTTCGCGGGAGATTCAGCAATGAGCAGTTCTTC
CSVEVRGRFSNEQFF
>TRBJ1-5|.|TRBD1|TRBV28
TGTGCCAGCAGTCCGGACAGGGGGGCACCCAATCAGCCCCAGCATTTT
CASSPDRGAPNQPQHF
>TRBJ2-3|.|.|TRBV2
TGTGCCAGCCCCGGTACAGTCACAGATACGCAGTATTTT
CASPGTVTDTQYF
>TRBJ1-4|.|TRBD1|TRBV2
TGTGCCAGCAGACCATTTCCGGGACAGGGAAAACTTGAAAAACTGTTTTTT
CASRPFPGQGKLEKLFF
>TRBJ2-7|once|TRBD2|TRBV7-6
TGTGCCAGCAGCTTATACGGGAGGGCCAACTCCTACGAGCAGTACTTC
CASSLYGRANSYEQYF
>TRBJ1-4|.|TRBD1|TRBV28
TGTGCCAGCTCGGCCGGGACAGGGGGCGCGACTAATGAAAAACTGTTTTTT
CASSAGTGGATNEKLFF
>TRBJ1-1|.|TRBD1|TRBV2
TGTGCCAGCAGTGGACAGGGGGCCGGTGAAGCTTTCTTT
CASSGQGAGEAFF
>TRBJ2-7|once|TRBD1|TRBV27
TGTGCCAGCAGTTTAGATATCGGGACAGTCTCCTACGAGCAGTACTTC
CASSLDIGTVSYEQYF
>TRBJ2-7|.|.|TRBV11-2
TGTGCCAGCAGCCTAAGCGTAGCCTACGAGCAGTACTTC
CASSLSVAYEQYF
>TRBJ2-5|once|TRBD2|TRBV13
TGTGCCAGCAGCTATATGACTAGCGGGGATTTAAGAGAGACCCAGTACTTC
CASSYMTSGDLRETQYF
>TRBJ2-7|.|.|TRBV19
TGTGCCAGTAGTATAGATGTGAGCGGATCCTACGAGCAGTACTTC
CASSIDVSGSYEQYF
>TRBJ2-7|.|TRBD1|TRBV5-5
TGTGCCAGCAGCTTGGGGGTAGCGACAGGGGTCGTGGAGCAGTACTTC
CASSLGVATGVVEQYF
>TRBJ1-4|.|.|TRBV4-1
TGCGCCAGCAGCCATGCTGACAGGCTCGTTAATGAAAAACTGTTTTTT
CASSHADRLVNEKLFF
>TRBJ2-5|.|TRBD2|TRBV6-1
TGTGCCAGCAGTGATGACCTAGCGGGAGGGACGGAGACCCAGTACTTC
CASSDDLAGGTETQYF
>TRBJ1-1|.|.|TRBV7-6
TGTGCCAGCAGCTTAGAGGGGTTGAACACTGAAGCTTTCTTT
CASSLEGLNTEAFF
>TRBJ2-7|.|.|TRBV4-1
TGCGCCAGCAGCTGGGTCGGCGGCACGTACGAGCAGTACTTC
CASSWVGGTYEQYF
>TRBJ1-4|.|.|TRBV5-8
TGTGCCAGCGAAAACGGGGTAACAACTAATGAAAAACTGTTTTTT
CASENGVTTNEKLFF
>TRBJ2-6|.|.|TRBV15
TGTGCCACCAGAGAGCCAGGGGGGGCCAACGTCCTGACTTTC
CATREPGGANVLTF
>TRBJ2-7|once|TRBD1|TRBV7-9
TGTGCCAGCAGCCCCTGGGACAGGGGCTACGAGCAGTACTTC
CASSPWDRGYEQYF
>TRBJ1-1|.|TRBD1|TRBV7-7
TGTGCCAGCAGCAACGACAGGGGGCGAACTGAAGCTTTCTTT
CASSNDRGRTEAFF
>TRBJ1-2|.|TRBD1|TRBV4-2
TGTGCCAGCAGCCAAGAGGAGACAGGGGCCCCGCAGACCACCTTC
CASSQEETGAPQTTF
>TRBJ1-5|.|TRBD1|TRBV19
TGTGCCAGTAGGGTGACAGGGTACAATCAGCCCCAGCATTTT
CASRVTGYNQPQHF
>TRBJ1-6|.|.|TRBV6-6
TGTGCCAGCAGTTACGAGACAGCCCCAGGGACCCTCCACTTT
CASSYETAPGTLHF
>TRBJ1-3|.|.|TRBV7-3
TGTGCCAGCAGCTTAACTGGGAGTGCTGGAAACACCATATATTTT
CASSLTGSAGNTIYF
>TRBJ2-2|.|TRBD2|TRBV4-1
TGCGCCAGCAGCCAAGAAGCCGGGACTAGCGGGACCGGGGAGCTGTTTTTT
CASSQEAGTSGTGELFF
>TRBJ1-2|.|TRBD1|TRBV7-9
TGTGCCAGCAGCTTAGGGACAGGGGCCGGCTACACCTTC
CASSLGTGAGYTF
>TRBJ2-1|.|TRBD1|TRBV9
TGTGCCAGCAGCGGTCCCGGGACAGGGGTCAATTACAATGAGCAGTTCTTC
CASSGPGTGVNYNEQFF
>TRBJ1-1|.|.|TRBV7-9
TGTGCCAGCAGCTTAGGATGGTCCGGGGTCAACACTGAAGCTTTCTTT
CASSLGWSGVNTEAFF
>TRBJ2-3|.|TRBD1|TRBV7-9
TGTGCCAGCAGGGGGGACAGTGGAGATACGCAGTATTTT
CASRGDSGDTQYF